This T cell receptor beta chain was observed in a study of CD8 T cells in ankylosing spondylitis. The V gene lost 0 bases and the J gene lost 3 bases, with 9 bases spanning the gap. Germline lookup yields CDR1 LGHNA and CDR2 YNFKEQ. The CDR3 is 15 residues long. As to this clonotype: Its specificity is not known.

Findings and limits, study-wide: What appeared characteristic of ankylosing spondylitis blood was a TCR beta motif of eight highly homologous variants.

Libraries of TCR beta came from quantitative 5'-RACE with molecular barcodes. MiXCR, run by TCRdb on the 5' RACE reads, gives a single entry per CDR3 protein. The sample shows 200,000 or so distinct CDR3 sequences, 20% to 30% of them seen only once. Sequenced sample: blood, either unsorted or a sorted T cell fraction (not recorded which). The rearrangement uses TRBV4-2 and TRBJ2-1; perhaps TRBD2 as D (5 bases). This TCR came from a male donor with ankylosing spondylitis or in good health (not recorded which). CDR3 loop: CASSQEGVGYNEQFF. The CDR3 DNA follows: TGTGCCAGCAGCCAAGAGGGAGTGGGCTACAATGAGCAGTTCTTC.